This TCR beta chain was recovered during a study of blood T cell repertoires in COVID-19. Study details: From the United States, Italy and Spain came samples of acute and convalescent COVID-19. Sources were T cells, B-cell-depleted T cells, or PBMCs; the material itself was cDNA or gDNA.

In germline, CDR1 is SGHTA, CDR2 FQGNSA. This CDR3 has 15 residues. V lost 5 bases to trimming and J lost 2 bases, with 15 bases between them. Study processing details: Reference gene primers were amplified, and this amplification served to estimate nucleated cell counts. Data came from immunoSEQ multiplex PCR; TCRdb stores just in-frame clones and leaves some out. D and trimming come from the DNA, and the V and J calls and clone size come from that table. The sample yields 150,000 to 200,000 clones, roughly four fifths seen once. Sequences were obtained from peripheral blood. The TCR was taken from a woman aged 80 or over with acute or convalescent COVID-19. The V call is TRBV7-2, the J call TRBJ1-2; a weak D match, TRBD1 (6 bases). CDR3 nucleotide sequence: TGTGCCAGCAGCCCTTTTGGGGGGGCGAACTATGGCTACACCTTC. Protein product: CASSPFGGANYGYTF.